One and the same sample provided the 26 T cell receptor beta chains below, sequenced in a study of response to subunit inactivated influenza vaccine. TCRdb itself ran the RT-PCR reads through MiXCR, one entry per CDR3 protein. The sample has about 570,000 distinct CDR3 sequences; about 10% are singletons. This specimen consisted of PBMCs from blood, obtained on the day of vaccination. The receptor source for this set is a man between 50 and 59 years old who received an inactivated influenza vaccine.

This clonotype was seen at least ten times. The chain has TRBV10-3 and TRBJ2-1; D is ambiguous. There are 15 residues in the CDR3. Germline-derived CDR1 and CDR2 are ENHRY and SYGVKD. V was clipped by 6 bases and J by 0 bases, with 12 bases between them. CDR3: CAIRKGPSSYNEQFF. The CDR3 nucleotides are TGTGCCATCAGAAAGGGCCCGAGCTCCTACAATGAGCAGTTCTTC.

This clonotype has just a few counts. The CDR3 here is CASSFEETRVDEQFF. CDR3 DNA sequence: TGCGCCAGCAGCTTCGAGGAGACTAGGGTCGATGAGCAGTTCTTC. The chain has TRBV5-1 and TRBJ2-1; D may be TRBD2 (6 bases). V lost 2 bases to trimming and J lost 8 bases, with 17 bases between them. The CDR3 contains 15 residues. CDR1 and CDR2 (germline): SGHRS, YFSETQ.

The rearrangement uses TRBV19 and TRBJ2-7, with D unclear. The CDR3 length is 15 residues. Germline assignment: CDR1 LNHDA and CDR2 SQIVND (reference sequence). V lost 0 bases, J lost 3 bases, and 12 bases lay in between. As DNA, the CDR3 is TGTGCCAGTAGTATAGAGGGCGGCAGGCACTACGAGCAGTACTTC. Translation gives CASSIEGGRHYEQYF.

This clonotype was observed many times. The CDR3 DNA reads TGCAGCGTTGAGCGAGTTATGAACACTGAAGCTTTCTTT. It is translated as CSVERVMNTEAFF. The genes are TRBV29-1 and TRBJ1-1; D ambiguous. The germline CDR1 and CDR2 sequences are SQVTM and ANQGSEA. This CDR3 is 13 amino acids long. Between the trimmed V and J ends, which lost 3 bases and 0 bases, there was a span of 8 bases.

The rearrangement uses TRBV5-6 and TRBJ2-2, with a tentative D call TRBD2 (6 bases). Germline V CDR1 and CDR2: SGHDT, YYEEEE. This CDR3 has 16 residues. V gave up 5 bases and J gave up 0 bases, with 14 bases separating them. DNA of the CDR3: TGTGCCAGCAGTTCTGACGGACTAACGAACACCGGGGAGCTGTTTTTT. This encodes CASSSDGLTNTGELFF.

The chain carries TRBV29-1 and TRBJ2-1; TRBD2 aligns across 10 bases. The CDR3 has 15 amino acids. Germline loops: CDR1 SQVTM, CDR2 ANQGSEA. V shed 3 bases, J shed 8 bases, and the junction held 10 bases outside the gene matches. CDR3 region: CSVDWSGREEDEQFF. Written as DNA, the CDR3 is TGCAGCGTTGACTGGAGCGGGAGGGAAGAGGATGAGCAGTTCTTC.

The CDR3 region has the DNA TGCGCCAGCAGCCATACGTCAGGGGGAGGTGAGCAGTTCTTC. Its protein is CASSHTSGGGEQFF. V gene TRBV4-3 combines with J gene TRBJ2-1; D perhaps matches TRBD1 (7 bases). This CDR3 has 14 amino acids. V was trimmed by 3 bases and J by 9 bases, leaving 15 bases between them. Per germline, CDR1 LGHNA and CDR2 YSLEER.

The chain couples TRBV6-1 to TRBJ1-5, with D perhaps matching TRBD1 (5 bases). V shed 5 bases and J shed 1 base, with 15 bases lying between them. The germline CDR1 and CDR2 sequences are MNHNS and SASEGT. This CDR3 comprises 16 residues. CDR3 protein: CASSSEQGSSNQPQHF. Written as DNA, the CDR3 is TGTGCCAGCAGTAGTGAGCAGGGTTCCAGCAATCAGCCCCAGCATTTT.

The sample holds a few counts of this clonotype. The rearrangement joins TRBV6-5 to TRBJ1-1; D is undetermined. CDR3 length: 14 amino acids. The germline gives CDR1 MNHEY, CDR2 SVGAGI. V was clipped by 0 bases and J by 5 bases, with 10 bases between them. CDR3 region: CASSYSSPRTEAFF. The DNA for the CDR3 is TGTGCCAGCAGTTACTCGAGTCCCCGGACTGAAGCTTTCTTT.

Only a few counts were recorded for this clonotype. J is TRBJ2-1 and V is TRBV5-1; D gene uncertain. The CDR3 runs to 14 residues. Trimming pared 7 bases from V and 0 bases from J, leaving 11 bases between. Germline CDR1 is SGHRS and CDR2 is YFSETQ. The chain's CDR3 is CASRILSSYNEQFF. The CDR3 nucleotides read TGCGCCAGCCGGATTCTTTCCTCCTACAATGAGCAGTTCTTC.

The V gene is TRBV12-3 or TRBV12-4, the J gene TRBJ2-5, with a weak D call TRBD1 (6 bases). The CDR3 consists of 13 residues. V lost 6 bases and J 4 bases, leaving 12 bases between the germline ends. The CDR3 protein is CASRPTGLETQYF. The CDR3 DNA sequence: TGTGCCAGCAGGCCAACAGGGCTAGAGACCCAGTACTTC.

This clonotype was detected only a few times. CDR3 nucleotide sequence: TGTGCCAGCAGTCGTCCGGGACTAGCGGGGGAGGCAGATACGCAGTATTTT. Translating it yields CASSRPGLAGEADTQYF. The chain couples TRBV6-2 or TRBV6-3 to TRBJ2-3; 14 nucleotides align to TRBD2. This CDR3 region has 17 residues. Unmatched junction bases numbered 8, after V lost 5 bases and J lost 4 bases. CDR1 is MNHEY, CDR2 SVGEGT, per germline.

This clonotype was detected many times. The chain is built from TRBV6-1 and TRBJ2-3; D tentatively reads TRBD1 or TRBD2 (5 bases each). Trimming shortened V by 6 bases and J by 6 bases, and 13 bases separated the two germline ends. CDR1 and CDR2 from the germline V gene are MNHNS and SASEGT. CDR3 length equals 13 residues. CDR3 nucleotides: TGTGCCAGCAGCCCGGGGCCGAGGGATACGCAGTATTTT. Residues: CASSPGPRDTQYF.

This clonotype was observed many times. The chain carries TRBV7-6 and TRBJ2-1; possible D gene TRBD2, 7 bases. Germline values: CDR1 SGHVS, CDR2 FNYEAQ. The V gene lost 0 bases and the J gene lost 3 bases, with 12 bases spanning the gap. This CDR3 has 16 residues. CDR3 in amino acids: CASSLAIGGGYNEQFF. Here the CDR3 DNA reads TGTGCCAGCAGCTTAGCAATAGGGGGGGGCTACAATGAGCAGTTCTTC.

This clonotype has a count of ten or more. This chain uses TRBV12-3 or TRBV12-4 with TRBJ2-2, with D possibly being TRBD2 (6 bases). This CDR3 contains 14 residues. Trimming removed 7 bases from V and 1 base from J, with 10 bases in between. The CDR3 reads CASTFSGNTGELFF. DNA of the CDR3: TGTGCCAGCACCTTTAGCGGGAACACCGGGGAGCTGTTTTTT.

This clonotype has just a few counts. The chain joins TRBV20-1 to TRBJ2-5; TRBD1 or TRBD2 may be the D gene (6 bases each). V gave up 4 bases and J gave up 4 bases, with 16 bases separating them. The germline CDR1 and CDR2 sequences are DFQATT and SNEGSKA (reference sequence). CDR3 length: 14 amino acids. CDR3 in DNA: TGCAGTGCTAATGTTCCGGGGGCCGCAGAGACCCAGTACTTC. Its translation is CSANVPGAAETQYF.

The sample holds many counts of this clonotype. J is TRBJ2-7 and V is TRBV12-3 or TRBV12-4, with D perhaps TRBD1 (6 bases). This CDR3 is 12 amino acids long. Trimming took 5 bases from V and 8 from J, leaving 13 bases between them. The CDR3 spells CASSTSTGQQYF. The CDR3 bases are TGTGCCAGCAGTACCTCGACAGGCCAGCAGTACTTC.

V and J are TRBV24-1 and TRBJ2-3, with D perhaps given as TRBD1 or TRBD2 (7 bases each). Trimming shortened V by 3 bases and J by 6 bases, and 18 bases separated the two germline ends. The germline V gene has CDR1 KGHDR and CDR2 SFDVKD. The length of the CDR3 is 16 residues. The CDR3 coding sequence is TGTGCCACCAGTGATCCAAGCGGGACAGATGGCGATACGCAGTATTTT. It is translated as CATSDPSGTDGDTQYF.

The sample holds a few counts of this clonotype. The rearrangement links TRBV7-8 to TRBJ1-5; D not certain. V shed 8 bases and J shed 0 bases, with 14 bases lying between them. This CDR3 is built from 15 residues. From germline, CDR1 is SGHVS and CDR2 FQNEAQ. The CDR3 spells CASGSEGYSNQPQHF. The DNA for the CDR3 is TGTGCCAGCGGGTCGGAGGGATATAGCAATCAGCCCCAGCATTTT.

This clonotype came up once. This chain links TRBV5-5 with TRBJ2-3; 9 nucleotides align to TRBD2. V lost 0 bases, J lost 9 bases, and 11 bases stayed unmatched. Germline V CDR1 and CDR2: SGHKS, YYEKEE (reference sequence). This CDR3 is 16 amino acids long. CDR3 amino acids: CASSLEAGGTGETQYF. As DNA, the CDR3 is TGTGCCAGCAGCTTGGAAGCGGGGGGAACTGGAGAAACGCAGTATTTT.

The chain employs TRBV5-4 and TRBJ2-1; D perhaps matches TRBD1 (5 bases). The CDR3 is made up of 15 amino acids. V was shortened by 4 bases and J by 11 bases, with 22 bases between the two germline ends. Per germline, CDR1 SGHNT and CDR2 YYREEE (reference sequence). CDR3 region: CASSTTGAVANQQFF. DNA of the CDR3: TGTGCCAGCAGCACCACAGGAGCCGTTGCGAATCAGCAGTTCTTC.

The sample holds a few counts of this clonotype. The chain combines TRBV15 with TRBJ2-7, with 8 positions matching TRBD2. The CDR3 loop spans 14 amino acids. Trimming at V came to 0 bases and at J to 7 bases, leaving 5 bases not matched to a gene. Germline values: CDR1 LNHNV, CDR2 YYDKDF (reference sequence). For the CDR3, the DNA is TGTGCCACCAGCAGAGAGGCGGGAGGAGTAGAGCAGTACTTC. It encodes CATSREAGGVEQYF.

This rearrangement joins TRBV6-4 to TRBJ2-3; 10 bases map to TRBD2. The germline CDR1 and CDR2 sequences are MRHNA and SNTAGT. V dropped 2 bases and J dropped 7; count of bases not matched to a gene: 6. This CDR3 is built from 15 residues. The CDR3 spells CASSDEAGGVYTQYF. The CDR3 region has the DNA TGTGCCAGCAGTGACGAAGCGGGAGGGGTGTATACGCAGTATTTT.

This chain joins TRBV5-1 and TRBJ1-2; tentative D call: TRBD1 (6 bases). Per the germline V gene, CDR1 is SGHRS and CDR2 is YFSETQ. This CDR3 has 14 residues. The V and J ends lost 8 bases and 4 bases respectively, with 18 bases between them. CDR3 nucleotides: TGCGCCAGTCGTGGGTCAGGGGCGGCCTATGGCTACACCTTC. This translates into CASRGSGAAYGYTF.

The gene calls are TRBV29-1 and TRBJ2-2; 9 bases agree with TRBD1. V dropped 7 bases and J dropped 7; count of bases not matched to a gene: 7. This CDR3 contains 13 residues. Germline-derived CDR1 and CDR2 are SQVTM and ANQGSEA. CDR3 residues: CSAGTGLVGELFF. The DNA of the CDR3 is TGCAGCGCCGGGACAGGGTTGGTCGGGGAGCTGTTTTTT.

The chain couples TRBV7-6 to TRBJ2-2; 9 bases are shared with TRBD2. V lost 1 base, J lost 0 bases, and 6 bases stayed unmatched. Germline V CDR1 and CDR2: SGHVS, FNYEAQ. The CDR3 has 18 amino acids. In DNA, the CDR3 is TGTGCCAGCAGCTTAGGTATTAGCGGGAGAGCGAACACCGGGGAGCTGTTTTTT. Translated, it gives CASSLGISGRANTGELFF.